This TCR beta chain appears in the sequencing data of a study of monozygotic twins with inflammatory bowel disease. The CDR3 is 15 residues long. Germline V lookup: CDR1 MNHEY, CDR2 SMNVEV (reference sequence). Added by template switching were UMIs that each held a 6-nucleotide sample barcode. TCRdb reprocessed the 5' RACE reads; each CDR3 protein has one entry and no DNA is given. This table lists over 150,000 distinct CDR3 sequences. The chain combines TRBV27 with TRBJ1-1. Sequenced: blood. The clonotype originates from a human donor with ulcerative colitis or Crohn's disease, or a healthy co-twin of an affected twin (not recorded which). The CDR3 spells CASTLIRPAETEAFF.